This T cell receptor beta chain is from a study of OX40 agonist ivuxolimab in advanced cancers. About the study: Earlier treatment with anti-PD-1, anti-PD-L1 or anti-CTLA-4 was permitted, and about 40% had received some.

V was cut by 5 bases and J by 7 bases, with 11 bases left in between. The germline CDR1 and CDR2 sequences are GTSNPN and SVGIG (reference sequence). This CDR3 comprises 11 residues. Broader study findings: At doses 0.1 to 3.0 mg/kg, CD4+ and CD8+ clones expanded. More expanded clones were seen, on average, in CD8+ T cells than in CD4+. Individuals who were partial responders at 0.1-3.0 mg/kg had clonal expansion that ranked among the lowest.

Clones were sequenced by immunoSEQ multiplex PCR, and TCRdb holds only the in-frame ones, with some missing. The table shows roughly 97,000 clones, with 86% occurring only once. In regard to this clone: Its antigen is not identified.

The genes are TRBV30 and TRBJ1-1, with no clear D. The clonotype was recovered from an adult with an advanced solid tumor such as melanoma, head and neck, liver or kidney cancer. Sequenced material: CD4+ or CD8+ T cells sorted from blood, taken in a trial of the OX40 agonist ivuxolimab. CDR3 nucleotide sequence: TGTGCCTGGGGAGGTCGACTTGAAGCTTTCTTT. Protein sequence: CAWGGRLEAFF.